A selection of T cell receptor beta chains follows, all from one sample in a study of T-cell reconstitution after alpha-beta-depleted transplantation in children. TCRdb re-called the PCR reads through MiXCR, storing one row per CDR3 protein. The data show approximately 400,000 distinct CDR3 sequences, under 13% seen once. The input for sequencing was PBMCs from the stem cell graft donor, taken from the stem cell graft. Receptors were obtained from a human donor who donated a stem cell graft to a child with acute myeloid leukemia. The CDR3 runs from the conserved cysteine through the conserved F or W. Some rows have no size entry. The others give once, few or many, or a class for an expanded clone.

TRBJ2-5 | TRBV6-1 | . | CASSEGLLAGAETQYF
TRBJ2-7 | TRBV20-1 | few | CSAPRGGGGYEQYF
TRBJ1-5 | TRBV7-9 | . | CASVGHSNQPQHF
TRBJ1-2 | TRBV9 | many | CASSPMRGGGYTF
TRBJ2-2 | TRBV7-7 | many | CASSLGGDAGELFF
TRBJ2-1 | TRBV10-3 | few | CAIKTEKVSYNEQFF
TRBJ2-7 | TRBV12-3/TRBV12-4 | few | CASSLGPATGSYEQYF
TRBJ1-1 | TRBV30 | few | CAWTGTGNTEAFF
TRBJ2-3 | TRBV29-1 | few | CSARGRVIADTQYF
TRBJ2-5 | TRBV18 | . | CASSLGRGQMETQYF
TRBJ2-3 | TRBV19 | . | CASTLGGAIDTQYF
TRBJ2-5 | TRBV20-1 | few | CSADGRTSGRGKTQYF
TRBJ2-2 | TRBV12-3/TRBV12-4 | few | CASSLALTGDTGELFF
TRBJ1-3 | TRBV5-6 | . | CASSARGVGTPATSGNTIYF
TRBJ2-7 | TRBV5-5 | . | CGSSLVGYEQYF
TRBJ2-3 | TRBV12-3/TRBV12-4 | few | CASRGRGATDTQYF
TRBJ2-5 | TRBV5-5 | . | CASSLNPETQYF
TRBJ2-1 | TRBV7-6 | . | CASSLGARLAGTLYNEQFF
TRBJ1-1 | TRBV7-2 | few | CASSLSTSAEAFF
TRBJ2-1 | TRBV10-3 | few | CATYDSSSYNEQFF
TRBJ1-4 | TRBV9 | few | CASSKTGFSEKLFF
TRBJ1-6 | TRBV6-1 | once | CASSRGTGYSPLHF
TRBJ2-5 | TRBV15 | . | CATGRNQETQYF
TRBJ2-7 | TRBV29-1 | few | CSVEVMQRDRGTKQYF
TRBJ1-5 | TRBV19 | . | CASSIGPDYQPQHF
TRBJ1-2 | TRBV9 | many | CASSLRGGAHYGYTF
TRBJ1-5 | TRBV12-3/TRBV12-4 | few | CASSPQGIGQPQHF
TRBJ1-5 | TRBV20-1 | . | CSASTGLHQPQHF
TRBJ2-7 | TRBV7-2 | few | CASSITGGVYEQYF
TRBJ2-4 | TRBV21-1 | . | CASNPYTIQYF
TRBJ2-1 | TRBV20-1 | many | CSASIQLNYNEQFF
TRBJ2-1 | TRBV12-3/TRBV12-4 | many | CASSRDAASNEQFF
TRBJ2-7 | TRBV27 | . | CASRSGVYEQYF
TRBJ2-7 | TRBV7-9 | many | CASSASGTSGIEQYF
TRBJ1-4 | TRBV5-1 | . | CASSWGPQAEKLFF
TRBJ2-2 | TRBV5-1 | . | CASSLDYNTGELFF
TRBJ2-7 | TRBV3-1 | few | CASTPGQGFYEQYF
TRBJ2-7 | TRBV4-3 | few | CASSQDLRSRAYEQYF
TRBJ2-2 | TRBV10-3 | few | CAISDLWTGERTGELFF
TRBJ2-1 | TRBV25-1 | few | CASRGGEWDNEQFF
TRBJ2-1 | TRBV29-1 | . | CSVEKASGARNEQFF
TRBJ1-6 | TRBV5-1 | few | CASSLGDPKSPLHF
TRBJ2-1 | TRBV12-3/TRBV12-4 | . | CASSFSGGRGNEQFF
TRBJ2-5 | TRBV11-3 | few | CASGPGAGGQETQYF
TRBJ2-1 | TRBV4-2 | . | CASSQEVRTASYNEQFF
TRBJ1-2 | TRBV16 | few | CASSQSSGLPLYGYTF
TRBJ2-1 | TRBV5-6 | . | CASSGLRYNEQFF
TRBJ2-3 | TRBV6-5 | many | CASSYGGFGQYTQYF
TRBJ2-7 | TRBV12-3/TRBV12-4 | . | CVSSQTGLLSLYEQYF
TRBJ2-1 | TRBV11-2 | few | CASSLREQFF
TRBJ1-1 | TRBV11-2 | . | CASSSISTGTELGTEAFF
TRBJ2-1 | TRBV12-3/TRBV12-4 | few | CASRQILSYNEQFF